Listed below are T cell receptor beta chains from one sample, sequenced in a study of blood T cell repertoires in COVID-19. Libraries were prepared by immunoSEQ multiplex PCR; TCRdb keeps only in-frame clonotypes and omits some of them. The sample shows roughly 150,000 clones, just over 90% of them seen only once. Material for sequencing was peripheral blood. These receptors originate from a woman in her sixties or seventies with COVID-19, enrolled during active disease. Each CDR3 is given with its conserved first and last residue. The order of the fields is D gene, V gene, clone size, J gene, CDR3 DNA, CDR3 protein. The D gene is left open where the match is weak. Clone size is stated in some rows and not others, as once, few, many or a class when expanded.

d_gene: TRBD2; v_gene: TRBV5-1; abundance: -; j_gene: TRBJ2-1; CDR3nt: TGCGCCAGCAGCTTTAGCGGGGGACTAAGGAATGAGCAGTTCTTC; CDR3aa: CASSFSGGLRNEQFF
d_gene: TRBD1; v_gene: TRBV19; abundance: -; j_gene: TRBJ1-5; CDR3nt: TGTGCCAGTAGATTGCAGGGGGTCTACAATCAGCCCCAGCATTTT; CDR3aa: CASRLQGVYNQPQHF
d_gene: -; v_gene: TRBV6-5; abundance: -; j_gene: TRBJ1-1; CDR3nt: TGTGCCAGCAGTCACACGGGGGACTTCGAAGCTTTCTTT; CDR3aa: CASSHTGDFEAFF
d_gene: -; v_gene: TRBV30; abundance: -; j_gene: TRBJ1-1; CDR3nt: TGTGCCTGGACCGTCATGAGGGTTTGGCGCACTGAAGCTTTCTTT; CDR3aa: CAWTVMRVWRTEAFF
d_gene: -; v_gene: TRBV19; abundance: -; j_gene: TRBJ1-6; CDR3nt: TGTGCCAGTAGTATGGACAGAGAGAATTCACCCCTCCACTTT; CDR3aa: CASSMDRENSPLHF
d_gene: -; v_gene: TRBV30; abundance: once; j_gene: TRBJ1-2; CDR3nt: TGTGCCTGGATGTACTTAGATGGCTACACCTTC; CDR3aa: CAWMYLDGYTF
d_gene: -; v_gene: TRBV7-2; abundance: -; j_gene: TRBJ1-3; CDR3nt: TGTGCCAGCAGCGTAGCCCTACAGGGTGTTGGAAACACCATATATTTT; CDR3aa: CASSVALQGVGNTIYF
d_gene: TRBD1; v_gene: TRBV29-1; abundance: -; j_gene: TRBJ2-3; CDR3nt: TGCAGCGTTCGCCAGGGGGGCACAGATACGCAGTATTTT; CDR3aa: CSVRQGGTDTQYF
d_gene: TRBD1; v_gene: TRBV5-1; abundance: once; j_gene: TRBJ1-2; CDR3nt: TGCGCCAGCAGGGAGACAGGGGCGAATGCCTATGGCTACACCTTC; CDR3aa: CASRETGANAYGYTF
d_gene: -; v_gene: TRBV6-5; abundance: -; j_gene: TRBJ1-2; CDR3nt: TGTGCCAGCAGTCTTGCACTCTATGGCTACACCTTC; CDR3aa: CASSLALYGYTF
d_gene: TRBD2; v_gene: TRBV7-9; abundance: few; j_gene: TRBJ2-5; CDR3nt: TGTGCCAGCAGCCAAACTAGCGGACTCGGGCGAGAGACCCAGTACTTC; CDR3aa: CASSQTSGLGRETQYF
d_gene: -; v_gene: TRBV9; abundance: -; j_gene: TRBJ1-5; CDR3nt: TGTGCCAGCAACCCTGAAGGGACACCAAATCAGCCCCAGCATTTT; CDR3aa: CASNPEGTPNQPQHF
d_gene: TRBD2; v_gene: TRBV3-1/TRBV3-2; abundance: -; j_gene: TRBJ2-7; CDR3nt: TGTGCCAGCAGCCTGAGTAGCGGGGGGGCCTACGAGCAGTACTTC; CDR3aa: CASSLSSGGAYEQYF
d_gene: -; v_gene: TRBV4-3; abundance: -; j_gene: TRBJ2-7; CDR3nt: TGCGCCAGCAGCCAAGATCCAGGCCAGGACTACGAGCAGTACTTC; CDR3aa: CASSQDPGQDYEQYF
d_gene: -; v_gene: TRBV10-3; abundance: -; j_gene: TRBJ1-5; CDR3nt: TGTGCCACCCGACAGGCGAATAGCAATCAGCCCCAGCATTTT; CDR3aa: CATRQANSNQPQHF
d_gene: -; v_gene: TRBV19; abundance: -; j_gene: TRBJ2-7; CDR3nt: TGTGCCAGTAGTGGGACAATCTCCTACGAGCAGTACTTC; CDR3aa: CASSGTISYEQYF
d_gene: -; v_gene: TRBV30; abundance: -; j_gene: TRBJ2-2; CDR3nt: TGTGCCTGGAAGTTTGGACTTGACACCGGGGAGCTGTTTTTT; CDR3aa: CAWKFGLDTGELFF
d_gene: TRBD1; v_gene: TRBV4-1; abundance: -; j_gene: TRBJ1-4; CDR3nt: TGCGCCAGCAGCCCACAGGGGGCGACTAGTAATGAAAAACTGTTTTTT; CDR3aa: CASSPQGATSNEKLFF
d_gene: -; v_gene: TRBV7-8; abundance: -; j_gene: TRBJ1-1; CDR3nt: TGTGCCAGCAGCCCGAGACTGCCCACTGAAGCTTTCTTT; CDR3aa: CASSPRLPTEAFF
d_gene: TRBD1; v_gene: TRBV12-5; abundance: -; j_gene: TRBJ2-1; CDR3nt: TGTGCTAGTGGTTTGGTACTGGGACAGGGGCGGGCAAATGAGCAGTTCTTC; CDR3aa: CASGLVLGQGRANEQFF
d_gene: TRBD2; v_gene: TRBV6-4; abundance: -; j_gene: TRBJ2-3; CDR3nt: TGTGCCAGCAGTGATAGAGGACTAGCGACGACAGATACGCAGTATTTT; CDR3aa: CASSDRGLATTDTQYF
d_gene: TRBD1; v_gene: TRBV7-6; abundance: -; j_gene: TRBJ1-4; CDR3nt: TGTGCCAGCAGCCCGCCGGGACAGGGTGGGGAAAAACTGTTTTTT; CDR3aa: CASSPPGQGGEKLFF
d_gene: -; v_gene: TRBV5-5; abundance: -; j_gene: TRBJ1-1; CDR3nt: TGTGCCAGCAGCTTAATCACAGGCCCGAACACTGAAGCTTTCTTT; CDR3aa: CASSLITGPNTEAFF
d_gene: -; v_gene: TRBV4-3; abundance: -; j_gene: TRBJ1-1; CDR3nt: TGCGCCAGCAGCCAGTACCAGGGGATCACTGAAGCTTTCTTT; CDR3aa: CASSQYQGITEAFF
d_gene: TRBD1; v_gene: TRBV14; abundance: -; j_gene: TRBJ1-2; CDR3nt: TGTGCCAGCAGCCAGTCGACAGGGGCTTTTTCGAACTATGGCTACACCTTC; CDR3aa: CASSQSTGAFSNYGYTF
d_gene: TRBD1; v_gene: TRBV5-6; abundance: -; j_gene: TRBJ2-7; CDR3nt: TGTGCCAGCAGCCAGGGGGTGATGCCTTACGAGCAGTACTTC; CDR3aa: CASSQGVMPYEQYF
d_gene: TRBD1; v_gene: TRBV9; abundance: -; j_gene: TRBJ1-4; CDR3nt: TGTGCCAGCAGCGCCGGGACAGGGGCGACTAATGAAAAACTGTTTTTT; CDR3aa: CASSAGTGATNEKLFF
d_gene: -; v_gene: TRBV7-9; abundance: -; j_gene: TRBJ1-2; CDR3nt: TGTGCCAGCAGCCCCAACCGCCGGGGGGAGGGCTATGGCTACACCTTC; CDR3aa: CASSPNRRGEGYGYTF
d_gene: TRBD1; v_gene: TRBV5-1; abundance: -; j_gene: TRBJ1-6; CDR3nt: TGCGCCAGCACCATGCAGGGGGCCTCCATTTCACCCCTCCACTTT; CDR3aa: CASTMQGASISPLHF
d_gene: TRBD1; v_gene: TRBV3-1/TRBV3-2; abundance: -; j_gene: TRBJ2-7; CDR3nt: TGTGCCAGCAGCTCACGAGGGGGCCAAACCTACGAGCAGTACTTC; CDR3aa: CASSSRGGQTYEQYF
d_gene: -; v_gene: TRBV11-2; abundance: -; j_gene: TRBJ2-5; CDR3nt: TGTGCCAGCGAGGGACATCTCTTAACCCAGTACTTC; CDR3aa: CASEGHLLTQYF
d_gene: -; v_gene: TRBV6-6; abundance: -; j_gene: TRBJ1-3; CDR3nt: TGTGCCAGCAGTGCGGTCTCTGGAAACACCATATATTTT; CDR3aa: CASSAVSGNTIYF
d_gene: TRBD1; v_gene: TRBV15; abundance: -; j_gene: TRBJ1-1; CDR3nt: TGTGCCACCGCGTTCACAGGGGCCAACACTGAAGCTTTCTTT; CDR3aa: CATAFTGANTEAFF
d_gene: -; v_gene: TRBV18; abundance: -; j_gene: TRBJ1-4; CDR3nt: TGTGCCAGCTCACTACAGGGAGAAAAACTGTTTTTT; CDR3aa: CASSLQGEKLFF
d_gene: TRBD1; v_gene: TRBV5-5; abundance: once; j_gene: TRBJ2-3; CDR3nt: TGTGCCAGCAGCTTGGAAGGGACAGTCACAGATACGCAGTATTTT; CDR3aa: CASSLEGTVTDTQYF
d_gene: TRBD2; v_gene: TRBV7-6; abundance: -; j_gene: TRBJ2-4; CDR3nt: TGTGCCAGCAGCCCGAGAAGTGGTGTCGGGGGGGCCGTCCAAGCCAAAAACATTCAGTACTTC; CDR3aa: CASSPRSGVGGAVQAKNIQYF
d_gene: -; v_gene: TRBV6-5; abundance: -; j_gene: TRBJ1-1; CDR3nt: TGTGCCAGCAAGGCAGGGTTTGAGAACACTGAAGCTTTCTTT; CDR3aa: CASKAGFENTEAFF
d_gene: -; v_gene: TRBV6-2/TRBV6-3; abundance: -; j_gene: TRBJ1-1; CDR3nt: TGTGCCAGCAGTTATTCGCTCCTTGAACCGAGCACTGAAGCTTTCTTT; CDR3aa: CASSYSLLEPSTEAFF
d_gene: -; v_gene: TRBV20-1; abundance: -; j_gene: TRBJ2-7; CDR3nt: TGCAGTGCCCACATTTCCTACGAGCAGTACTTC; CDR3aa: CSAHISYEQYF
d_gene: TRBD1; v_gene: TRBV4-3; abundance: -; j_gene: TRBJ2-5; CDR3nt: TGCGCCAGCATTCACAGGGGGCGAGGAGAGACCCAGTACTTC; CDR3aa: CASIHRGRGETQYF
d_gene: TRBD1; v_gene: TRBV18; abundance: -; j_gene: TRBJ2-1; CDR3nt: TGTGCCAGCTCACCGGCAGGGGGCCTCTACAATGAGCAGTTCTTC; CDR3aa: CASSPAGGLYNEQFF
d_gene: TRBD1; v_gene: TRBV5-5; abundance: -; j_gene: TRBJ2-7; CDR3nt: TGTGCCAGCAGCTTGGGGACAGGAACCTACGAGCAGTACTTC; CDR3aa: CASSLGTGTYEQYF
d_gene: -; v_gene: TRBV27; abundance: -; j_gene: TRBJ1-2; CDR3nt: TGTGCCAGCTACCGCAGGGTTCTTGGCTACACCTTC; CDR3aa: CASYRRVLGYTF
d_gene: -; v_gene: TRBV7-8; abundance: -; j_gene: TRBJ1-3; CDR3nt: TGTGCCAGCAGCTTAGGGGCCCGGGGGGGCCGTGGAAACACCATATATTTT; CDR3aa: CASSLGARGGRGNTIYF
d_gene: -; v_gene: TRBV14; abundance: few; j_gene: TRBJ1-4; CDR3nt: TGTGCCAGCAGCCAAGACAGGGCAGGGAATGAAAAACTGTTTTTT; CDR3aa: CASSQDRAGNEKLFF
d_gene: -; v_gene: TRBV6-5; abundance: -; j_gene: TRBJ2-1; CDR3nt: TGTGCCAGCAGTCGAACGGGTGAGCAGTTCTTC; CDR3aa: CASSRTGEQFF